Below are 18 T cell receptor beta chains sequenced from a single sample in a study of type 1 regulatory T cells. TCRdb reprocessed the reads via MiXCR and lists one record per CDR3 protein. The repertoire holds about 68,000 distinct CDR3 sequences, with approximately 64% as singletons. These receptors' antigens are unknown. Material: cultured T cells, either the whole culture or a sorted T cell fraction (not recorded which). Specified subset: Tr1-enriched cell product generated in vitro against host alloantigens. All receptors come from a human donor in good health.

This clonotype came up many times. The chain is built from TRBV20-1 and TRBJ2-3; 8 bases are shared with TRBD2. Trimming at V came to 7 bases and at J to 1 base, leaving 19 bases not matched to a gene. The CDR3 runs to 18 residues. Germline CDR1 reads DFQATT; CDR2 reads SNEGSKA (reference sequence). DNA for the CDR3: TGCAGTGTTCAGTCGGGCGCGGGAGGATCTACGGGCACAGATACGCAGTATTTT. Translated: CSVQSGAGGSTGTDTQYF.

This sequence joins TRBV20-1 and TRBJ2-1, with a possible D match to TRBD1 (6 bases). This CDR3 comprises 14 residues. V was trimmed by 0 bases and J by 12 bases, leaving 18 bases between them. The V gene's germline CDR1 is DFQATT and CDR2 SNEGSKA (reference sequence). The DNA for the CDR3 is TGCAGTGCTAGAGAGTCTGCAGGGGTCCGAAGGCAGTTCTTC. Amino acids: CSARESAGVRRQFF.

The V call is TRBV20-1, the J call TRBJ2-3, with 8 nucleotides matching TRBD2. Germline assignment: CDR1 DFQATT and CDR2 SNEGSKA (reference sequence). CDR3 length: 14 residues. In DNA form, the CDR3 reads TGCTCGCAGAGCGGGAGCTTTGGAACAGATACGCAGTATTTT. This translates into CSQSGSFGTDTQYF.

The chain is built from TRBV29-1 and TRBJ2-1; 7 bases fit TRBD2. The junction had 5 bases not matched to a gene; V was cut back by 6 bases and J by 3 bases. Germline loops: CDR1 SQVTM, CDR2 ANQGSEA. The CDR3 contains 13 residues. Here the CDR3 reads CSVSGNFYNEQFF. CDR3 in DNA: TGCAGCGTAAGCGGGAATTTCTACAATGAGCAGTTCTTC.

DNA for the CDR3: TGCAGTGCTAGAGGGGAGAGGGTGGGCTATGGCTACACCTTC. Protein product: CSARGERVGYGYTF. The chain recombines TRBV20-1 with TRBJ1-2; D is uncertain. The length of the CDR3 is 14 residues. Trimming left V 1 base short and J 4 bases short, with 13 bases between. Per the germline V gene, CDR1 is DFQATT and CDR2 is SNEGSKA (reference sequence).

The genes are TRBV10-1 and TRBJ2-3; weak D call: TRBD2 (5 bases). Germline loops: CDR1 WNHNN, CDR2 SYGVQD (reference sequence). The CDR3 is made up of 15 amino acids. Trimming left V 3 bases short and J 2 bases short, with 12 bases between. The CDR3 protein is CASSDWADSTDTQYF. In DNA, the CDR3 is TGCGCCAGCAGTGACTGGGCGGACTCCACAGATACGCAGTATTTT.

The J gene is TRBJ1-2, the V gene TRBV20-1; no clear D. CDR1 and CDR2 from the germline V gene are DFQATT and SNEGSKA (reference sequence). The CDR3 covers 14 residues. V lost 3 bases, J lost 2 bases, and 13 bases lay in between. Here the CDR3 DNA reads TGCAGTGCTAGCCCAGATAGACTAAACTATGGCTACACCTTC. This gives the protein CSASPDRLNYGYTF.

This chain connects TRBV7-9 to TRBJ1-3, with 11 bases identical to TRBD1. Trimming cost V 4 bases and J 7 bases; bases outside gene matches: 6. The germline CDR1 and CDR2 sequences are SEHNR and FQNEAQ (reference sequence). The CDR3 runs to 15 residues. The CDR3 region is CASSSAGTGGNTIYF. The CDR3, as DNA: TGTGCCAGCAGCTCCGCCGGGACAGGGGGGAACACCATATATTTT. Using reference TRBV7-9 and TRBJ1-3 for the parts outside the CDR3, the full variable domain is DTGVSQNPRHKITKRGQNVTFRCDPISEHNRLYWYRQTLGQGPEFLTYFQNEAQLEKSRLLSDRFSAERPKGSFSTLEIQRTEQGDSAMYLCASSSAGTGGNTIYFGEGSWLTVV.

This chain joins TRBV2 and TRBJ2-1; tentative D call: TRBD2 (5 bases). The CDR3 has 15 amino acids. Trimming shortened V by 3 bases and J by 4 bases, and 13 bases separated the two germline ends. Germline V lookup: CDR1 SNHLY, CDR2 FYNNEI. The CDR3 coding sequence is TGTGCCAGCAGTGAGTTGGGCAGCGGATACAATGAGCAGTTCTTC. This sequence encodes CASSELGSGYNEQFF.

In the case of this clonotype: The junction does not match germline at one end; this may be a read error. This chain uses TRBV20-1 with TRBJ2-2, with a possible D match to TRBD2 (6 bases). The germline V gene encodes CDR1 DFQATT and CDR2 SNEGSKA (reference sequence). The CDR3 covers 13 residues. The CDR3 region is CSASLAITGGLFF. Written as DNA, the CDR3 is TGCAGTGCTAGTCTCGCGATAACCGGGGGGCTGTTTTTT.

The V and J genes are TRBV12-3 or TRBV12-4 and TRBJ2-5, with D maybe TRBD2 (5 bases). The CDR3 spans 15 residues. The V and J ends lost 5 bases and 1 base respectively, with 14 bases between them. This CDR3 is CASSVGKRIQETQYF. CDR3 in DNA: TGTGCCAGCAGTGTCGGAAAGCGGATCCAAGAGACCCAGTACTTC.

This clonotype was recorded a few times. Here the CDR3 DNA reads TGTGCCAGCAGCCTATCTCTCTTTTCGGGTCAGCCCCAGCATTTT. Its protein product is CASSLSLFSGQPQHF. The V gene is TRBV7-8, the J gene TRBJ1-5; no clear D gene. Germline loops: CDR1 SGHVS, CDR2 FQNEAQ. The CDR3 consists of 15 residues. The V and J ends lost 5 bases and 6 bases respectively, with 17 bases between them.

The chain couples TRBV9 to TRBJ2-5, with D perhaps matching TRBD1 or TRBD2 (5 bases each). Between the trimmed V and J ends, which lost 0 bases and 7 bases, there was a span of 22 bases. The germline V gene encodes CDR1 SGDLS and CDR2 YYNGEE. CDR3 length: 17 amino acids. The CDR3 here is CASSVATGQGICGTQYF. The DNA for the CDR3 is TGTGCCAGCAGCGTAGCTACGGGGCAGGGTATTTGCGGGACCCAGTACTTC.

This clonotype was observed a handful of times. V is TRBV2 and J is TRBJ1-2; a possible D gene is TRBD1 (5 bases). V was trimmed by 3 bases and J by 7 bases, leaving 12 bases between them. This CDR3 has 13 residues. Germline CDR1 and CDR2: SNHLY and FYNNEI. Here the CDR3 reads CASSDNRNGGYTF. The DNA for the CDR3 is TGTGCCAGCAGTGATAACAGGAACGGTGGCTACACCTTC.

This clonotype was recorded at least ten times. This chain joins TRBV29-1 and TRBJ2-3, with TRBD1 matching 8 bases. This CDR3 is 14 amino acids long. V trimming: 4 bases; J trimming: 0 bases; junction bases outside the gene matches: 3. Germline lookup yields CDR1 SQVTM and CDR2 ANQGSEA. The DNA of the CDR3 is TGCAGCGTTGTAACAGGGGGTAGCACAGATACGCAGTATTTT. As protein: CSVVTGGSTDTQYF.

The CDR3 DNA follows: TGTGCCAGCACCCACGGACAGACACTAGCTAACTATGGCTACACCTTC. Protein product: CASTHGQTLANYGYTF. V and J are TRBV6-6 and TRBJ1-2, with D maybe TRBD1 (6 bases). This CDR3 is 16 amino acids long. Germline CDR1 reads MNHNY; CDR2 reads SVGAGI (reference sequence). Trimming took 7 bases from V and 0 from J, leaving 18 bases between them.

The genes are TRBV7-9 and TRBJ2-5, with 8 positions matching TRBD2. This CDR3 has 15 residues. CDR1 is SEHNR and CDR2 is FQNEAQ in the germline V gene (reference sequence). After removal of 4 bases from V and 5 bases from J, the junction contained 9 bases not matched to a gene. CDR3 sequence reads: CASSSYAGGGETQYF. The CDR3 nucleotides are TGTGCCAGCAGCTCCTACGCGGGGGGCGGCGAGACCCAGTACTTC.

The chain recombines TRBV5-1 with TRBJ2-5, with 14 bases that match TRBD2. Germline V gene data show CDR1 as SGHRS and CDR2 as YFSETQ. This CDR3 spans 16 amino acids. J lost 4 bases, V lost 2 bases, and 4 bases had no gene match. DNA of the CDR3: TGCGCCAGCAGCTTTGGGACTAGCGGGAGTTCAGAGACCCAGTACTTC. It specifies CASSFGTSGSSETQYF.